Below are 17 T cell receptor beta chains sequenced from a single sample in a study of radiotherapy plus CTLA-4 blockade in lung cancer. Measured with immunoSEQ multiplex PCR; TCRdb has only the in-frame clones, and not every one. The repertoire includes 57,000 or so clones, roughly 80% of them detected once, and roughly 4.7% sits in the top ten. Material: peripheral blood, obtained from a patient treated with radiotherapy plus ipilimumab. The receptors derive from a human donor with non-small cell lung cancer who had a complete response to radiotherapy plus ipilimumab.

The V gene is TRBV5-6, the J gene TRBJ1-1, with D possibly TRBD1 on 5 matching bases. Trimming removed 4 bases at V and 0 bases at J, with 16 bases between. This CDR3 region has 16 residues. Germline CDR1 is SGHDT and CDR2 is YYEEEE. CDR3 region: CASSPPGRWMNTEAFF. In nucleotides, the CDR3 is TGTGCCAGCAGCCCCCCGGGACGGTGGATGAACACTGAAGCTTTCTTT.

The V and J genes are TRBV10-1 and TRBJ2-3; 7 bases line up with TRBD2. This CDR3 has 15 amino acids. From germline, CDR1 is WNHNN and CDR2 SYGVQD (reference sequence). J lost 1 base, V lost 6 bases, and 7 bases had no gene match. CDR3 in DNA: TGCGCCAGCAGCGCGGGGGTGGTTGGCACAGATACGCAGTATTTT. Its translation: CASSAGVVGTDTQYF.

The chain links TRBV7-6 to TRBJ2-1; TRBD2 is a possible D gene (5 bases). The CDR3 length is 15 residues. From germline, CDR1 is SGHVS and CDR2 FNYEAQ. V was cut by 1 base and J by 4 bases, with 11 bases left in between. CDR3 sequence (DNA): TGTGCCAGCAGCTTAGATCCGGGGATATACAATGAGCAGTTCTTC. This gives the protein CASSLDPGIYNEQFF.

Judged by abundance, this clone is medium-sized. V gene TRBV7-9 combines with J gene TRBJ2-7; 7 bases agree with TRBD1. CDR1 is SEHNR and CDR2 is FQNEAQ in the germline V gene (reference sequence). The V and J ends lost 1 base and 4 bases, in that order; junction bases with no gene match: 4. The CDR3 spans 14 residues. CDR3 region: CASSLGDRSYEQYF. CDR3 sequence (DNA): TGTGCCAGCAGCTTAGGGGACAGATCATACGAGCAGTACTTC.

The V call is TRBV30, the J call TRBJ2-3; 10 bases are shared with TRBD1. The CDR3 covers 16 residues. V trimming: 0 bases; J trimming: 7 bases; junction bases outside the gene matches: 10. CDR1 GTSNPN and CDR2 SVGIG come from the germline V gene (reference sequence). The CDR3 is CAWSVPDRGRRYTQYF. The DNA of the CDR3 is TGTGCCTGGAGTGTGCCTGACAGGGGGCGGAGGTATACGCAGTATTTT. The variable domain in full, with the rest retrieved from reference TRBV30 and TRBJ2-3, is SQTIHQWPATLVQPVGSPLSLECTVEGTSNPNLYWYRQAAGRGLQLLFYSVGIGQISSEVPQNLSASRPQDRQFILSSKKLLLSDSGFYLCAWSVPDRGRRYTQYFGPGTRLTVL.

This chain connects TRBV10-3 to TRBJ2-5; D may be TRBD1 or TRBD2 (5 bases each). Germline V gene data show CDR1 as ENHRY and CDR2 as SYGVKD. The CDR3 spans 14 residues. Trimming took 0 bases from V and 4 from J, leaving 9 bases between them. Here the CDR3 reads CAISESGPGETQYF. CDR3 nucleotide sequence: TGTGCCATCAGTGAGTCGGGACCGGGAGAGACCCAGTACTTC.

The chain is built from TRBV4-3 and TRBJ2-1; D is uncertain. V was shortened by 6 bases and J by 6 bases, with 15 bases between the two germline ends. The germline V gene encodes CDR1 LGHNA and CDR2 YSLEER. This CDR3 has 14 amino acids. The DNA of the CDR3 is TGCGCCAGCAGTGATACTCGGACGATCAATGAGCAGTTCTTC. Translating gives CASSDTRTINEQFF.

V usage is TRBV6-1 and J usage is TRBJ2-3; 8 nucleotides line up with TRBD1. The CDR3 runs 16 residues. CDR1 and CDR2 from the germline V gene are MNHNS and SASEGT. V lost 4 bases, J lost 2 bases, and 8 bases stayed unmatched. In nucleotides, the CDR3 is TGTGCCAGCAGTGGGGGGGACAGGCATAACACAGATACGCAGTATTTT. Protein sequence: CASSGGDRHNTDTQYF.

This rearrangement joins TRBV5-1 to TRBJ2-1, with 14 bases identical to TRBD2. From germline, CDR1 is SGHRS and CDR2 YFSETQ. This CDR3 has 20 residues. V shed 0 bases and J 4 bases; nucleotides not matched to a gene: 12. CDR3 amino acids: CASSLEGGLAGAGVYNEQFF. CDR3 sequence (DNA): TGCGCCAGCAGCTTGGAAGGGGGACTAGCGGGAGCGGGGGTTTACAATGAGCAGTTCTTC.

This rearrangement joins TRBV7-2 to TRBJ2-7, with a weak D call TRBD2 (5 bases). CDR1 SGHTA and CDR2 FQGNSA come from the germline V gene. This CDR3 has 15 residues. The V gene lost 1 base and the J gene lost 0 bases, with 10 bases spanning the gap. The CDR3 sequence: CASSLGLGSSYEQYF. The CDR3 DNA sequence: TGTGCCAGCAGCTTAGGTTTAGGGAGCTCCTACGAGCAGTACTTC.

The CDR3 DNA reads TGTGCCAGCAGCCCCCGACTGATGAACACTGAAGCTTTCTTT. Its translation is CASSPRLMNTEAFF. The chain recombines TRBV9 with TRBJ1-1; D is ambiguous. The CDR3 loop spans 14 amino acids. Germline CDR1 SGDLS, CDR2 YYNGEE. V lost 4 bases to trimming and J lost 0 bases, with 10 bases between them.

This clone was found once. J is TRBJ1-5 and V is TRBV19; possibly TRBD1 for D (6 bases). V was trimmed by 3 bases and J by 6 bases, leaving 18 bases between them. Germline CDR1 and CDR2: LNHDA and SQIVND (reference sequence). The CDR3 is 16 residues long. The chain's CDR3 is CASSMVALRGVQPQHF. For the CDR3, the DNA is TGTGCCAGTAGTATGGTCGCCCTCAGGGGAGTTCAGCCCCAGCATTTT.

V and J are TRBV5-1 and TRBJ2-1; 11 bases are shared with TRBD1. J lost 7 bases, V lost 8 bases, and 5 bases had no gene match. Germline lookup yields CDR1 SGHRS and CDR2 YFSETQ. The CDR3 is made up of 13 amino acids. CDR3 protein: CASRTGGRNEQFF. As DNA, the CDR3 is TGCGCCAGTAGGACAGGGGGCAGGAATGAGCAGTTCTTC.

V and J are TRBV10-3 and TRBJ1-5; no firm D call. The CDR3 has 14 amino acids. With 3 bases removed from V and 1 base from J, the gap between germline ends came to 7 bases. The germline gives CDR1 ENHRY, CDR2 SYGVKD. For the CDR3, the DNA is TGTGCCATCAGTGATAGAGAGAGCAATCAGCCCCAGCATTTT. Translating gives CAISDRESNQPQHF.

The chain combines TRBV11-2 with TRBJ2-2; 8 bases align to TRBD1. This CDR3 spans 14 amino acids. V trimming: 4 bases; J trimming: 5 bases; junction bases outside the gene matches: 3. Germline V lookup: CDR1 SGHAT, CDR2 FQNNGV. The chain's CDR3 is CASSSGTGTGELFF. The CDR3 DNA reads TGTGCCAGCAGCTCCGGGACAGGTACCGGGGAGCTGTTTTTT.

This sequence joins TRBV7-8 and TRBJ1-2, with D hard to call. The CDR3 loop spans 15 amino acids. The germline V gene encodes CDR1 SGHVS and CDR2 FQNEAQ. The V and J ends lost 5 bases and 7 bases respectively, with 20 bases between them. The CDR3 spells CASSPYVMVGSGYTF. CDR3 bases: TGTGCCAGCAGCCCCTACGTAATGGTAGGTTCTGGCTACACCTTC.

This clone was observed once. Here the CDR3 DNA reads TGTGCCAGCAGCCCTTGGTCAGGGGGCTACGAGCAGTACTTC. Translating gives CASSPWSGGYEQYF. This chain links TRBV5-5 with TRBJ2-7; 7 nucleotides align to TRBD1. CDR3 size: 14 residues. Per the germline V gene, CDR1 is SGHKS and CDR2 is YYEKEE (reference sequence). The ends lost 4 bases at V and 3 bases at J; junction bases unmatched: 7. The full variable domain, its missing parts supplied by reference TRBV5-5 and TRBJ2-7, is DAGVTQSPTHLIKTRGQQVTLRCSPISGHKSVSWYQQVLGQGPQFIFQYYEKEERGRGNFPDRFSARQFPNYSSELNVNALLLGDSALYLCASSPWSGGYEQYFGPGTRLTVT.